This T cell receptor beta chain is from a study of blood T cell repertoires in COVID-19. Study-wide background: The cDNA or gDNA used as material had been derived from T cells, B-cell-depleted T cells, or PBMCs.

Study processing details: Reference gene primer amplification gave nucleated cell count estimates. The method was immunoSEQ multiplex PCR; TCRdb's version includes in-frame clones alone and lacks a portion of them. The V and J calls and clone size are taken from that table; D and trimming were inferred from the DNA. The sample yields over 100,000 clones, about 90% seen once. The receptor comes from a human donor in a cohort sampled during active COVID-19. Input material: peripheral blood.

The CDR3 nucleotides are TGTGCCAGCATCCCGGGACTAGCGGGCTACAATGAGCAGTTCTTC. It codes for CASIPGLAGYNEQFF. The rearrangement uses TRBV6-2 or TRBV6-3 and TRBJ2-1; TRBD2 matches at 12 bases. The CDR3 is 15 amino acids. Looked up from germline, CDR1 is MNHEY and CDR2 is SVGEGT. V shed 7 bases, J shed 3 bases, and the junction held 4 bases outside the gene matches.